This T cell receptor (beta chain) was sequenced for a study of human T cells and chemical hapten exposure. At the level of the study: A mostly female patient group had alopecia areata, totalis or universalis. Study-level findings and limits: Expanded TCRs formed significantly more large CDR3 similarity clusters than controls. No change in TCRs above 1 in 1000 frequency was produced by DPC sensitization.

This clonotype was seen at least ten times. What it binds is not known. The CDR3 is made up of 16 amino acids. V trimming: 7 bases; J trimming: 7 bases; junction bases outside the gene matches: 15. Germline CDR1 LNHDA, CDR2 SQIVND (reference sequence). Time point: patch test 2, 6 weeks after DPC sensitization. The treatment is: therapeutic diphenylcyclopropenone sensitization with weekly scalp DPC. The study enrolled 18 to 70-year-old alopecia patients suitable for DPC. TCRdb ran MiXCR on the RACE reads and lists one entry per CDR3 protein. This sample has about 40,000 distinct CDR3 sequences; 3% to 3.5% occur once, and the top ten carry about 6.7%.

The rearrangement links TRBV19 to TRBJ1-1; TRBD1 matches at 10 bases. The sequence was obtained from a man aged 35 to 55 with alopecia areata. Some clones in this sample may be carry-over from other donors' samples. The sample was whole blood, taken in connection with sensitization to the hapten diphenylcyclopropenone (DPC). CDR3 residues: CASNSRDRGRGSEAFF. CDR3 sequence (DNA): TGTGCCAGTAATTCCCGGGACAGGGGCCGAGGAAGTGAAGCTTTCTTT.